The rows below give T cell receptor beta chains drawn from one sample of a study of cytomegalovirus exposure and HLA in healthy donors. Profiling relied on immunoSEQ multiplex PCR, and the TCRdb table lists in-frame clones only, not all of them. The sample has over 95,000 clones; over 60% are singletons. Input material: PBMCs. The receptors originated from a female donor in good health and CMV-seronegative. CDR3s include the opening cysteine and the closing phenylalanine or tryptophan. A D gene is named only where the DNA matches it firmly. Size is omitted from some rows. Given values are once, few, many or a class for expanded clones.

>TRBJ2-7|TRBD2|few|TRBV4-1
CASSQDSILQTSALYEQYF
TGCGCCAGCAGCCAAGACTCCATCCTGCAGACTAGCGCATTATACGAGCAGTACTTC
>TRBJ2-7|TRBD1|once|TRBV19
CASSMNRGLNEQYF
TGTGCCAGTAGTATGAACAGGGGCCTAAACGAGCAGTACTTC
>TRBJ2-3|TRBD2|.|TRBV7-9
CASSTTSGLAKTDTQYF
TGTGCCAGCAGCACCACCTCAGGACTAGCAAAGACAGATACGCAGTATTTT
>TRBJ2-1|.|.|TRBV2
CASLRSAPNEQFF
TGTGCCAGCCTCCGGTCCGCCCCCAATGAGCAGTTCTTC
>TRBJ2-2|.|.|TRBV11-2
CASSPPGAGELFF
TGTGCCAGCAGCCCCCCAGGGGCCGGGGAGCTGTTTTTT
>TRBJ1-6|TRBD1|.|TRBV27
CASSLSKGTGFNSPLHF
TGTGCCAGCAGTTTAAGCAAAGGGACAGGGTTTAATTCACCCCTCCACTTT
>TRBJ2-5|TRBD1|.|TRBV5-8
CASRELRQGFQETQYF
TGTGCCAGCAGGGAACTCAGACAGGGGTTTCAAGAGACCCAGTACTTC
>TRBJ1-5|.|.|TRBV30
CACGQGGNQPQHF
TGTGCCTGTGGGCAAGGGGGCAATCAGCCCCAGCATTTT
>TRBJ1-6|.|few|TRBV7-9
CASSLPTRPYNSPLHF
TGTGCCAGCAGCTTACCGACTCGCCCCTATAATTCACCCCTCCACTTT
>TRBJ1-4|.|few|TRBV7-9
CAIGVGTEKLFF
TGTGCCATAGGGGTTGGTACTGAAAAACTGTTTTTT
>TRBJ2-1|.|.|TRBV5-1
CASSLPVNEQFF
TGCGCCAGCAGCCTGCCAGTCAATGAGCAGTTCTTC
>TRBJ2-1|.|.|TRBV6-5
CASSYSRDSFHEQFF
TGTGCCAGCAGTTACTCGCGGGACTCCTTCCATGAGCAGTTCTTC
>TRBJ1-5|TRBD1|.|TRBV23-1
CASSSSGTGGDQPQHF
TGCGCCAGCAGTTCTTCCGGGACAGGGGGGGATCAGCCCCAGCATTTT
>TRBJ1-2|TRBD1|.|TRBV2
CARDRGGTRRRYGYTF
TGTGCCAGGGACAGGGGTGGTACGCGTCGAAGGTATGGCTACACCTTC
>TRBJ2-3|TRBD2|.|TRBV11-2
CASSLERASGVLIDTQYF
TGTGCCAGCAGCTTAGAAAGGGCTAGCGGGGTTCTGATAGATACGCAGTATTTT
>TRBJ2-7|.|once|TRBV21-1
CASSKGGLRHNGTYEQYF
TGTGCCAGCAGCAAAGGGGGCCTGCGCCACAACGGAACCTACGAGCAGTACTTC
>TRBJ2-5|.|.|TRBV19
CASTGGAWETQYF
TGTGCCAGTACGGGGGGCGCGTGGGAGACCCAGTACTTC
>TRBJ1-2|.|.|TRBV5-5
CASSLGTENYGYTF
TGTGCCAGCAGCTTGGGAACAGAAAACTATGGCTACACCTTC
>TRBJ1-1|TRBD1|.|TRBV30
CAWKGRTGTTEAFF
TGTGCCTGGAAGGGTAGGACAGGGACCACTGAAGCTTTCTTT
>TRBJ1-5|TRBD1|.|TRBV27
CASSPQRDRPQHF
TGTGCCAGCAGTCCACAACGGGACAGACCTCAGCATTTT
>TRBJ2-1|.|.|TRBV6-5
CASRQQGGGEQFF
TGTGCCAGCAGACAACAGGGAGGGGGTGAGCAGTTCTTC
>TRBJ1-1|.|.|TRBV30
CAWSVERGTEAFF
TGTGCCTGGAGTGTAGAAAGGGGGACTGAAGCTTTCTTT
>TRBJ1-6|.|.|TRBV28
CASSQGGVGNSPLHF
TGTGCCAGCAGTCAAGGGGGTGTGGGAAATTCACCCCTCCACTTT
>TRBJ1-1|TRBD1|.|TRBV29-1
CSVETRQGDTEAFF
TGCAGCGTTGAAACCAGACAGGGAGACACTGAAGCTTTCTTT
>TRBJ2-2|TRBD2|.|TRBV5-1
CASAGGETHTGELFF
TGCGCCAGCGCCGGGGGGGAGACCCACACCGGGGAGCTGTTTTTT
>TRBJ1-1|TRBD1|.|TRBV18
CASSAQGANAGGTEAFF
TGTGCCAGCTCAGCGCAGGGGGCAAACGCTGGGGGCACTGAAGCTTTCTTT
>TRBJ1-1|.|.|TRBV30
CAWSVHRSNTEAFF
TGTGCCTGGAGTGTACACCGTTCGAACACTGAAGCTTTCTTT